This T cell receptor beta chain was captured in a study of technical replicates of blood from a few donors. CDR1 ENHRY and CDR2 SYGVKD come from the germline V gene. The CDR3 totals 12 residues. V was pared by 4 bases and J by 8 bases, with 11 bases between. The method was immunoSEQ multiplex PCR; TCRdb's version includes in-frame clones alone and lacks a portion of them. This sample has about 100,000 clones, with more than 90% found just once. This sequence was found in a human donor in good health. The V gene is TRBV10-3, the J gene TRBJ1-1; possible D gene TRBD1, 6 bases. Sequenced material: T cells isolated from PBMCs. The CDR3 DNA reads TGTGCCATCAGTGGGACAGAAACAGAAGCTTTCTTT. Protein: CAISGTETEAFF.